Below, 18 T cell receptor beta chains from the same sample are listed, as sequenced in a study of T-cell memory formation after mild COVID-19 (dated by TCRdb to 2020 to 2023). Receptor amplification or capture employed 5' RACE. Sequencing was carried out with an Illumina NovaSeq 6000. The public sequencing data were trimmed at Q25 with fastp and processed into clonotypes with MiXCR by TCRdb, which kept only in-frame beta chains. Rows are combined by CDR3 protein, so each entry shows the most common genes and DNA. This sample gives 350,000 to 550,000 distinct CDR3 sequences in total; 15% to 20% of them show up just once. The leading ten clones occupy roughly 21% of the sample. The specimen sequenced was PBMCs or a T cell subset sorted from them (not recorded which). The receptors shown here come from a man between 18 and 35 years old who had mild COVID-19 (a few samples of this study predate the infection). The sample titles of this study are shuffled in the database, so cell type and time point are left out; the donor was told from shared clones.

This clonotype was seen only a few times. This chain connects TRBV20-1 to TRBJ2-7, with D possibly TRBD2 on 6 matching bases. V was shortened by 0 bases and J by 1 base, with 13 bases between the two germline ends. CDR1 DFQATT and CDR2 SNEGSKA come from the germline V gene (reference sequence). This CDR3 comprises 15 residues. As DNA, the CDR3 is TGCAGTGCTAGAGATACAATCCGGGGGTCCTACGAGCAGTACGTC. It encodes CSARDTIRGSYEQYV.

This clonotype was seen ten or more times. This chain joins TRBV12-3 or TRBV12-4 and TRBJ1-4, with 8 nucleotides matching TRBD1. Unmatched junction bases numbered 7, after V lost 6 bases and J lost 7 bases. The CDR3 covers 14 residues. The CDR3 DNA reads TGTGCCAGCAGACACTCAGGGGGCAGTGAAAAACTGTTTTTT. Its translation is CASRHSGGSEKLFF.

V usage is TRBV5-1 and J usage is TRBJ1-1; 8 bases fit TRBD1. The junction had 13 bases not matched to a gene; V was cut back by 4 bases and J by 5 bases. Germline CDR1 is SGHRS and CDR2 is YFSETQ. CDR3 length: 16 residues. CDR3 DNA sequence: TGCGCCAGCAGCGGCTCAGGGGGCGCCAAGTGGACTGAAGCTTTCTTT. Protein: CASSGSGGAKWTEAFF.

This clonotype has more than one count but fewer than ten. The CDR3: CASTRDRGLNGYTF. The DNA of the CDR3 is TGTGCCAGCACGAGAGACAGGGGGCTGAATGGCTACACCTTC. The chain uses TRBV28 and TRBJ1-2, with 10 bases identical to TRBD1. Germline CDR1 is MDHEN and CDR2 is SYDVKM. The CDR3 is made up of 14 amino acids. The junction had 8 bases not matched to a gene; V was cut back by 7 bases and J by 6 bases.

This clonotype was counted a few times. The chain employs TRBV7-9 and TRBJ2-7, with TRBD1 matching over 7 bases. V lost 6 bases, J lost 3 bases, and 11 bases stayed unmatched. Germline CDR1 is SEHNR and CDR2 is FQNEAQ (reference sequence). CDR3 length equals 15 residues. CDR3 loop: CASSPEDRSGYEQYV. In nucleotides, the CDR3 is TGTGCCAGCAGTCCTGAGGACAGGTCGGGCTACGAGCAGTACGTC.

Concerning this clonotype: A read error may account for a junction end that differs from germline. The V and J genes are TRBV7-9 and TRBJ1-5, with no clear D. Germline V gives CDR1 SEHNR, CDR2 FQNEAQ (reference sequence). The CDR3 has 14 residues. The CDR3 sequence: CASSGPLGNQPKHF. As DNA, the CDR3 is TGTGCCAGCAGCGGGCCCCTGGGTAATCAGCCCAAGCATTTT.

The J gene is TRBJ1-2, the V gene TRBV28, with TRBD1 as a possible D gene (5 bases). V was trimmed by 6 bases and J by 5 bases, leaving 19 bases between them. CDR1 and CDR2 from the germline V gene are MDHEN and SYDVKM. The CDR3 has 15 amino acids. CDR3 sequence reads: CASSLPPGTLYGYTF. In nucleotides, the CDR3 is TGTGCCAGCAGCCTCCCCCCCGGGACCCTGTATGGCTACACCTTC.

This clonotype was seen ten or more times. The CDR3 loop is CASSYSGGGEQFF. Written as DNA, the CDR3 is TGTGCCAGCAGTTACAGCGGGGGTGGTGAGCAGTTCTTC. The J gene is TRBJ2-1, the V gene TRBV6-5; 8 positions agree with TRBD2. The germline gives CDR1 MNHEY, CDR2 SVGAGI. V dropped 2 bases and J dropped 9; count of bases not matched to a gene: 3. The CDR3 totals 13 residues.

In DNA, the CDR3 is TGTGCCAGCAGGCGCCGGCGGGGGGGCGAGGATGAGCAGTTCTTC. Protein product: CASRRRRGGEDEQFF. V is TRBV2 and J is TRBJ2-1; 9 bases fit TRBD2. The CDR3 consists of 15 residues. V shed 6 bases, J shed 8 bases, and the junction held 11 bases outside the gene matches. Germline V gene data show CDR1 as SNHLY and CDR2 as FYNNEI.

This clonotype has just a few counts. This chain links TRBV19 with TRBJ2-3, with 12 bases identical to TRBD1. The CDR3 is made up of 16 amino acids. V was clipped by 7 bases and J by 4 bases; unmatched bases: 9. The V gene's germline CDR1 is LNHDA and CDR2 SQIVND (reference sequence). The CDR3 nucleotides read TGTGCCAGTACGGAGTACGGGACAGGGGGCGCAGATACGCAGTATTTT. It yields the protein CASTEYGTGGADTQYF.

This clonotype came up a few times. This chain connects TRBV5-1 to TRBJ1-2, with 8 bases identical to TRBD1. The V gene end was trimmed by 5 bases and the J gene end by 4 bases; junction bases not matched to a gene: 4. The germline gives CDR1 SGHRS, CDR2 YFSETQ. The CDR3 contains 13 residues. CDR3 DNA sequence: TGCGCCAGCAGGGAGACAGGGGCCTATGGCTACACCTTC. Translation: CASRETGAYGYTF.

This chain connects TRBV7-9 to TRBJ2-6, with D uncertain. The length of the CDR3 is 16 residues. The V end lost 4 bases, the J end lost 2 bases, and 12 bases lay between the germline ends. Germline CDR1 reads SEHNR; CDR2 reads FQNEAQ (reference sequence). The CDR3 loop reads CASSSPEAPGANVLTF. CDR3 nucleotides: TGTGCCAGCAGCTCCCCAGAAGCCCCTGGGGCCAACGTCCTGACTTTC.

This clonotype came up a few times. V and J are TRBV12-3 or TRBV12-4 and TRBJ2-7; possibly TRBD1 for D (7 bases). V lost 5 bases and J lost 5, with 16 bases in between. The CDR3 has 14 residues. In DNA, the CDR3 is TGTGCCAGCAGTCCTAGGGGGCCGGGGGACGAGCAGTACGTC. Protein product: CASSPRGPGDEQYV.

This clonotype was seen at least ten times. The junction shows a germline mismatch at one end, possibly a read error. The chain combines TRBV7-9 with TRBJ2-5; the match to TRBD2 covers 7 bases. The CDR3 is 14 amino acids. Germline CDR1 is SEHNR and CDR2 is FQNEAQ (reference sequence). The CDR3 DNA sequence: TGCGCCAGCAGCCTCACTAGCGCCCAAGAGACCCAGTACTTC. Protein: CASSLTSAQETQYF.

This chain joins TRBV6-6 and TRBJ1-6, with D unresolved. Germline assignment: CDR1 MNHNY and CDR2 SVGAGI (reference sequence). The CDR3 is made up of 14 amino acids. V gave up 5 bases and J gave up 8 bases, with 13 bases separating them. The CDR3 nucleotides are TGTGCCAGCAGTCAGACACGGAGTTATTCACCCCTCCACTTT. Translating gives CASSQTRSYSPLHF.

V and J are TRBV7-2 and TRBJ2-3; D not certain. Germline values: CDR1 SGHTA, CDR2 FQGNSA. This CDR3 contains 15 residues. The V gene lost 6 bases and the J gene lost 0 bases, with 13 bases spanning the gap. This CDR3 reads CASRIKFPSTDTQYF. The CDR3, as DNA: TGTGCCAGCAGGATTAAATTTCCTAGCACAGATACGCAGTATTTT.

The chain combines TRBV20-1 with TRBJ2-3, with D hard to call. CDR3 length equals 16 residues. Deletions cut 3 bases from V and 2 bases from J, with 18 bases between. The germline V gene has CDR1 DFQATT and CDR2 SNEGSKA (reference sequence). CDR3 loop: CSASKRGRHPTDTQYF. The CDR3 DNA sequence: TGCAGTGCTAGTAAGCGAGGCCGGCACCCCACAGATACGCAGTATTTT.

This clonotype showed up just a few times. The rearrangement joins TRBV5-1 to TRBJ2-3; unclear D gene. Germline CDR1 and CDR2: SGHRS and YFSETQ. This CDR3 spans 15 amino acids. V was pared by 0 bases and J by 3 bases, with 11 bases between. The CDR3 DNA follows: TGCGCCAGCAGCTTGGACCAGGCTGAGACAGATACGCAGTATTTT. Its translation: CASSLDQAETDTQYF.